These 8 T cell receptor beta chains share one sample of origin, sequenced in a study of CD8+CD57+ T cells in acquired aplastic anemia. Profiling of TCR beta VDJ combinations and CDR3 sequences used genomic DNA as template. Each CDR3 protein is one row after TCRdb ran MiXCR on the reads. The sample has fewer than 200,000 distinct CDR3 sequences; less than 60% are singletons. The patients chosen for sequencing had shown expansion of CD8+CD57+ cells (detected by flow cytometry). The sequencing input was sorted CD4+, CD8+, or CD8+CD57+ T cells (not recorded which) from PBMCs. These receptors were collected from a human donor with aplastic anemia.

The V gene is TRBV10-3, the J gene TRBJ2-3; D might be TRBD1 (6 bases). The DNA end favors TRBJ1-5, so the J call may be wrong. This CDR3 is built from 13 residues. Germline V gene lookup returns CDR1 ENHRY and CDR2 SYGVKD. CDR3 residues: CAITGVSTDTQHF. The CDR3 bases are TGTGCCATCACAGGGGTTTCCACAGATACGCAGCATTTT.

This clonotype showed up many times. The rearrangement links TRBV29-1 to TRBJ2-2, with 7 bases matching TRBD2. Germline lookup yields CDR1 SQVTM and CDR2 ANQGSEA. CDR3 length: 13 amino acids. The J segment lost 3 bases and the V segment lost 3 bases, leaving 1 base of the junction unmatched. The CDR3 spells CSVDSGYTGELFF. The DNA of the CDR3 is TGCAGCGTTGATAGCGGGTACACCGGGGAGCTGTTTTTT.

The CDR3 reads CASARTGRGYTF. The CDR3 DNA is TGCGCCAGCGCTCGGACTGGGCGGGGCTACACCTTC. The gene calls are TRBV10-1 and TRBJ1-2; no clear D gene. V was shortened by 8 bases and J by 8 bases, with 15 bases between the two germline ends. Germline V CDR1 and CDR2: WNHNN, SYGVQD (reference sequence). This CDR3 has 12 amino acids.

Notes on this clonotype: A much larger clone lies one base from this, so it may be a read error. The chain couples TRBV6-1 to TRBJ1-1; the D gene is possibly TRBD1 (5 bases). CDR1 is MNHNS and CDR2 is SASEGT in the germline V gene. CDR3 length: 12 residues. The CDR3 spells CTSSRGSTEAFF. As DNA, the CDR3 is TGTACCAGCAGTCGGGGGAGCACTGAAGCTTTCTTT.

The J gene is TRBJ1-1, the V gene TRBV20-1; 11 positions agree with TRBD1. J lost 4 bases, V lost 0 bases, and 7 bases had no gene match. CDR1 is DFQATT and CDR2 is SNEGSKA in the germline V gene (reference sequence). The CDR3 is 16 amino acids. This CDR3 reads CSARDTGQGGGTEAFF. The CDR3, as DNA: TGCAGTGCTAGAGACACGGGACAGGGGGGCGGCACTGAAGCTTTCTTT.

This clonotype has ten or more counts. The chain recombines TRBV7-9 with TRBJ2-3, with D perhaps matching TRBD1 (5 bases). This CDR3 spans 14 amino acids. Trimming stripped 7 bases from V and 8 bases from J, with 19 bases between. Germline assignment: CDR1 SEHNR and CDR2 FQNEAQ (reference sequence). This CDR3 reads CASTTEFSTGTQYF. In DNA form, the CDR3 reads TGTGCCAGCACGACAGAGTTCAGCACGGGTACGCAGTATTTT.

J is TRBJ1-6 and V is TRBV15; 8 bases agree with TRBD1. Germline loops: CDR1 LNHNV, CDR2 YYDKDF (reference sequence). The CDR3 loop spans 14 amino acids. After removal of 6 bases from V and 6 bases from J, the junction contained 4 bases not matched to a gene. The chain's CDR3 is CATSKGQANSPLHF. CDR3 DNA sequence: TGTGCCACCAGTAAGGGACAGGCTAATTCACCCCTCCACTTT.

The rearrangement joins TRBV2 to TRBJ2-3; possible D gene TRBD1, 6 bases. Trimming removed 7 bases at V and 6 bases at J, with 17 bases between. Germline-derived CDR1 and CDR2 are SNHLY and FYNNEI. The CDR3 is 14 amino acids. In nucleotides, the CDR3 is TGTGCCAGCAAAACTTACAGGGACGCGGATACGCAGTATTTT. This gives the protein CASKTYRDADTQYF.